What follows are 6 T cell receptor beta chains derived from one specimen sequenced in a study of T cells in Graves' hyperthyroidism and ophthalmopathy. Using RNA transcripts as the source, TCR beta CDR3 regions were amplified. During a first-round RT-PCR of the TCR CDR3, the HTBI primer set was used. TCRdb re-called the multiplex PCR reads with MiXCR, one entry per CDR3 protein. The sample gives approximately 640,000 distinct CDR3 sequences, about 17% of which show up once; about 3.8% is in the top ten. The specimen was blood. The receptors derive from a woman younger than 45 with Graves' hyperthyroidism.

This chain joins TRBV28 and TRBJ2-3, with D unresolved. Germline V gives CDR1 MDHEN, CDR2 SYDVKM. The CDR3 has 14 amino acids. With 2 bases removed from V and 2 bases from J, the gap between germline ends came to 8 bases. CDR3 nucleotide sequence: TGTGCCAGCAGTTTAAAGTCCCTCACAGATACGCAGTATTTT. Protein sequence: CASSLKSLTDTQYF.

Turning to this clonotype: A much larger clone differs from this one at a single base, so this may be a read error. The CDR3 carries no conserved terminal phenylalanine or tryptophan, so it likely arises from a read error. The chain carries TRBV28 and TRBJ1-1; TRBD1 is a possible D gene (5 bases). V lost 7 bases and J lost 6, with 15 bases in between. The CDR3 is 13 amino acids. Germline V CDR1 and CDR2: MDHEN, SYDVKM. The CDR3 coding sequence is TGTGCCAGCAATTTGGGGGGAGGTGCTGAAGCTTTCCTT. Its protein product is CASNLGGGAEAFL.

This clonotype was counted ten times or more. The CDR3 region has the DNA TGTGCCATCCAACTCAGTCAGGGCTCCTACGAGCAGTACTTC. This encodes CAIQLSQGSYEQYF. V gene TRBV28 combines with J gene TRBJ2-7; a possible D gene is TRBD1 (5 bases). With 10 bases removed from V and 0 bases from J, the gap between germline ends came to 16 bases. The CDR3 totals 14 residues. Germline V gene sequence: CDR1 MDHEN, CDR2 SYDVKM.

Only a few counts were recorded for this clonotype. The J gene is TRBJ2-7, the V gene TRBV30; D unclear. The CDR3 totals 12 residues. The germline V gene encodes CDR1 GTSNPN and CDR2 SVGIG (reference sequence). V dropped 1 base and J dropped 6 bases, with 10 bases sitting between them. The CDR3, as DNA: TGTGCCTGGAGTGAGTTGAATCGCGAGCAGTACTTC. It translates to CAWSELNREQYF.

This clonotype was counted a few times. This chain links TRBV6-1 with TRBJ1-2, with TRBD1 as a possible D gene (5 bases). The CDR3 has 12 amino acids. CDR1 and CDR2 from the germline V gene are MNHNS and SASEGT. V was cut by 4 bases and J by 8 bases, with 11 bases left in between. This chain's CDR3 is CASSGQGGGYTF. The CDR3 DNA follows: TGTGCCAGCAGTGGGCAGGGAGGCGGCTACACCTTC.

This clonotype appeared many times. The gene calls are TRBV28 and TRBJ1-5; D is unresolved. Deletions cut 5 bases from V and 0 bases from J, with 14 bases between. The CDR3 has 16 amino acids. Germline V CDR1 and CDR2: MDHEN, SYDVKM. CDR3 coding DNA: TGTGCCAGCAGTCAATGGAGACTTTATAGCAATCAGCCCCAGCATTTT. This codes for CASSQWRLYSNQPQHF.